The 24 T cell receptor beta chains in this list originate from one sample, sequenced in a study of CD8+ T cells in alopecia areata. RNA was isolated and reverse transcribed to cDNA, the sequencing template. Repertoires were generated with immunoSEQ multiplex PCR, while TCRdb's copy carries only in-frame clones and drops some. The sample holds some 120,000 clones, roughly 55% seen once. Treatment meaning: oral pan-JAK inhibitor, 5-10 mg twice daily. The input for sequencing was CD8+ T cells sorted from blood, taken at week 24, from a patient treated with tofacitinib. These receptors came from a human donor with alopecia areata.

The genes are TRBV7-9 and TRBJ1-1; no clear D. CDR3 size: 12 residues. Germline CDR1 and CDR2: SEHNR and FQNEAQ (reference sequence). V was pared by 5 bases and J by 4 bases, with 8 bases between. This CDR3 reads CASSTLITEAFF. CDR3 in DNA: TGTGCCAGCAGCACTCTGATCACTGAAGCTTTCTTT.

The J gene is TRBJ1-6, the V gene TRBV11-2; weak D call: TRBD1 (5 bases). Germline CDR1 SGHAT, CDR2 FQNNGV. This CDR3 spans 16 amino acids. V was cut by 5 bases and J by 6 bases, with 17 bases left in between. CDR3 sequence reads: CASSLPSGGSNSPLHF. The DNA for the CDR3 is TGTGCCAGCAGCCTCCCGTCGGGGGGTAGTAATTCACCCCTCCACTTT.

The chain joins TRBV19 to TRBJ1-5; 9 nucleotides line up with TRBD1. Germline V gene sequence: CDR1 LNHDA, CDR2 SQIVND (reference sequence). This CDR3 is built from 13 residues. Germline trimming cut 10 bases from V and 7 bases from J; bases unmatched to any gene: 8. Here the CDR3 reads CATGDRDGQPQHF. In DNA, the CDR3 is TGTGCCACCGGGGACAGGGACGGCCAGCCCCAGCATTTT.

The rearrangement joins TRBV7-2 to TRBJ2-7; 8 bases align to TRBD1. With V trimmed by 5 bases and J by 7 bases, 7 bases remained unmatched. Per the germline V gene, CDR1 is SGHTA and CDR2 is FQGNSA. The CDR3 has 13 residues. The DNA of the CDR3 is TGTGCCAGCAGCCAAGGGACAGGACAAGAGCAGTACTTC. This gives the protein CASSQGTGQEQYF.

V is TRBV12-5 and J is TRBJ1-1; 8 bases align to TRBD1. Germline V gene sequence: CDR1 LGHNT, CDR2 FRNRAP. V lost 6 bases, J lost 7 bases, and 7 bases stayed unmatched. This CDR3 contains 13 residues. The CDR3 protein is CASGLDRGSEAFF. CDR3 coding DNA: TGTGCTAGTGGCCTTGACAGGGGTAGTGAAGCTTTCTTT.

This rearrangement joins TRBV13 to TRBJ2-5, with D possibly matching TRBD1 (8 bases). V dropped 5 bases and J dropped 5 bases, with 24 bases sitting between them. The CDR3 runs 17 residues. Germline CDR1 PRHDT, CDR2 FYEKMQ (reference sequence). The CDR3 DNA reads TGTGCCAGCAGCGAATATGGACAGGGAGGGGGTTATGAGACCCAGTACTTC. It is translated as CASSEYGQGGGYETQYF.

This chain uses TRBV4-3 with TRBJ1-5; D not certain. CDR1 and CDR2 (germline): LGHNA, YSLEER. The CDR3 is 15 residues long. The germline V and J ends were trimmed by 1 base and 3 bases, with 10 bases remaining between them. The CDR3 spells CASSQAVENNQPQHF. DNA for the CDR3: TGCGCCAGCAGCCAAGCCGTTGAGAACAATCAGCCCCAGCATTTT.

This clone came up a few times. The same CDR3 also results from other DNA sequences found in this sample. The rearrangement links TRBV27 to TRBJ1-2, with 10 bases fitting TRBD1. V shed 2 bases and J 7 bases; nucleotides not matched to a gene: 1. Germline V gene data show CDR1 as MNHEY and CDR2 as SMNVEV (reference sequence). The CDR3 runs 13 residues. The CDR3 DNA is TGTGCCAGCAGTTTAGGGACAGGGGTTGGCTACACCTTC. Translating it yields CASSLGTGVGYTF.

V usage is TRBV13 and J usage is TRBJ1-2; D is uncertain. V shed 1 base and J shed 3 bases, with 6 bases lying between them. This CDR3 is 13 amino acids long. The V gene's germline CDR1 is PRHDT and CDR2 FYEKMQ (reference sequence). This CDR3 is CASSLAQHYGYTF. In nucleotides, the CDR3 is TGTGCCAGCAGCTTAGCACAGCACTATGGCTACACCTTC.

The chain combines TRBV30 with TRBJ2-1; D is unclear. The CDR3 length is 14 residues. V was pared by 0 bases and J by 4 bases, with 10 bases between. Germline loops: CDR1 GTSNPN, CDR2 SVGIG (reference sequence). CDR3 coding DNA: TGTGCCTGGAGTGTACTTTCGGATTACAATGAGCAGTTCTTC. This encodes CAWSVLSDYNEQFF.

Only one count was recorded for this clone. V gene TRBV27 combines with J gene TRBJ2-7; TRBD2 matches 7 bases. CDR1 MNHEY and CDR2 SMNVEV come from the germline V gene (reference sequence). The V segment lost 2 bases and the J segment 2 bases; nucleotides outside the gene matches: 3. The CDR3 contains 14 residues. The CDR3 loop reads CASSLGGGPYEQYF. In DNA form, the CDR3 reads TGTGCCAGCAGTTTAGGCGGGGGACCCTACGAGCAGTACTTC.

This clone was counted a few times. This chain uses TRBV29-1 with TRBJ2-2; D ambiguous. Trimming pared 3 bases from V and 5 bases from J, leaving 7 bases between. CDR1 SQVTM and CDR2 ANQGSEA come from the germline V gene. This CDR3 spans 12 amino acids. The CDR3 DNA reads TGCAGCGTTGAGTATGGTACCGGGGAGCTGTTTTTT. It yields the protein CSVEYGTGELFF.

V gene TRBV30 combines with J gene TRBJ1-5; D remains unclear. Trimming cost V 0 bases and J 5 bases, with 11 bases left between them. Germline V gives CDR1 GTSNPN, CDR2 SVGIG (reference sequence). The CDR3 is made up of 14 amino acids. The CDR3 DNA sequence: TGTGCCTGGAGTGTCTCCGGAAATTATCAGCCCCAGCATTTT. Translating it yields CAWSVSGNYQPQHF.

The chain carries TRBV7-9 and TRBJ1-6; a weak D match, TRBD1 (5 bases). V was pared by 5 bases and J by 6 bases, with 5 bases between. Germline CDR1 is SEHNR and CDR2 is FQNEAQ (reference sequence). This CDR3 has 12 residues. The CDR3 DNA sequence: TGTGCCAGCAGCGACAGTAATTCACCCCTCCACTTT. It translates to CASSDSNSPLHF.

The chain joins TRBV11-2 to TRBJ2-7; D gene ambiguous. From germline, CDR1 is SGHAT and CDR2 FQNNGV. The length of the CDR3 is 15 residues. The V end lost 0 bases, the J end lost 0 bases, and 9 bases lay between the germline ends. In DNA form, the CDR3 reads TGTGCCAGCAGCTTAGACCAGGCGGTCTCCTACGAGCAGTACTTC. This encodes CASSLDQAVSYEQYF.

The V gene is TRBV4-3, the J gene TRBJ1-1; 7 bases line up with TRBD1. With V trimmed by 0 bases and J by 1 base, 5 bases remained unmatched. CDR1 LGHNA and CDR2 YSLEER come from the germline V gene. The CDR3 loop spans 16 amino acids. The CDR3 coding sequence is TGCGCCAGCAGCCAAGATCAGGGGGAGTCGAACACTGAAGCTTTCTTT. This sequence encodes CASSQDQGESNTEAFF.

This clone was seen a few times. The chain uses TRBV19 and TRBJ2-5; possible D gene TRBD1, 5 bases. The CDR3 is made up of 13 amino acids. CDR1 and CDR2 from the germline V gene are LNHDA and SQIVND (reference sequence). V gave up 7 bases and J gave up 5 bases, with 14 bases separating them. This CDR3 reads CASTADITETQYF. The CDR3 nucleotides read TGTGCCAGTACCGCGGACATTACGGAGACCCAGTACTTC.

This clone was seen a handful of times. The chain joins TRBV4-1 to TRBJ1-5, with D possibly matching TRBD1 (6 bases). The V end was cut by 5 bases, the J end by 5 bases, with 16 bases between. Germline values: CDR1 MGHRA, CDR2 YSYEKL. CDR3 length: 15 residues. CDR3 DNA: TGCGCCAGCAGCTCACACAGGGCTATGGATCAGCCCCAGCATTTT. Translating it yields CASSSHRAMDQPQHF.

The chain carries TRBV4-1 and TRBJ1-1; D uncertain. With 8 bases removed from V and 1 base from J, the gap between germline ends came to 17 bases. The CDR3 sequence is 15 residues long. Germline V gene sequence: CDR1 MGHRA, CDR2 YSYEKL. The CDR3: CASARVGVANTEAFF. The CDR3 DNA follows: TGCGCCAGCGCGCGTGTTGGAGTAGCGAACACTGAAGCTTTCTTT.

The DNA for the CDR3 is TGTGCCAGCAGCGCATCGGGGGGCTACGAGCAGTACTTC. This codes for CASSASGGYEQYF. The chain is built from TRBV7-9 and TRBJ2-7; TRBD2 aligns across 7 bases. The germline gives CDR1 SEHNR, CDR2 FQNEAQ (reference sequence). V lost 5 bases and J lost 3; bases outside the gene matches: 4. The CDR3 extends over 13 amino acids.

The V and J genes are TRBV7-9 and TRBJ1-5, with D tentatively TRBD1 (5 bases). Per the germline V gene, CDR1 is SEHNR and CDR2 is FQNEAQ (reference sequence). V was pared by 1 base and J by 8 bases, with 15 bases between. The CDR3 totals 15 residues. CDR3 residues: CASSLEGRRGEPQHF. The CDR3 DNA follows: TGTGCCAGCAGCTTAGAGGGCAGGCGAGGGGAGCCCCAGCATTTT.

The genes are TRBV15 and TRBJ2-5; D call uncertain. Germline V gives CDR1 LNHNV, CDR2 YYDKDF (reference sequence). V lost 5 bases and J 5 bases, leaving 9 bases between the germline ends. The CDR3 runs 12 residues. The DNA for the CDR3 is TGTGCCACCAGCGTGCCCGGGGAGACCCAGTACTTC. It translates to CATSVPGETQYF.

CDR3 sequence (DNA): TGCGCCAGCAGCCACCGGGACATCGGTGAGCAGTTCTTC. Protein: CASSHRDIGEQFF. The chain joins TRBV4-1 to TRBJ2-1; tentatively, D is TRBD1 (6 bases). This CDR3 spans 13 amino acids. V lost 3 bases, J lost 9 bases, and 12 bases lay in between. Germline V gene data show CDR1 as MGHRA and CDR2 as YSYEKL.

The V gene is TRBV9, the J gene TRBJ2-1; TRBD2 matches 10 bases. The V gene's germline CDR1 is SGDLS and CDR2 YYNGEE. Trimming removed 5 bases from V and 7 bases from J; junction bases left unmatched: 9. This CDR3 is 15 amino acids long. CDR3 bases: TGTGCCAGCAGAAAGGGAAGCGGGGGGGCGAATGAGCAGTTCTTC. It yields the protein CASRKGSGGANEQFF.